These 27 T cell receptor beta chains came from one sample sequenced in a study of human T cells and chemical hapten exposure (dated by TCRdb to 2020 to 2022). The library was built by means of 5' RACE. Sequencing was performed on an Illumina MiSeq. TCRdb passed the public sequencing reads through fastp at Q25 and MiXCR, retaining productive beta sequences. Entries are consolidated by CDR3 protein sequence, retaining the most common genes and DNA. The sample profile shows 110,000 to 150,000 distinct CDR3 sequences; around 4.4% of them were found once. The ten biggest clones cover approximately 1.4% of the sample. Unfractionated whole blood was collected in Tempus Blood RNA tubes, and total RNA was extracted from that blood. Every receptor here comes from a female donor in good health.

This clonotype has at least ten counts. In DNA, the CDR3 is TGTGCCAGCAGCCGTGAGTCGAGGGCGGGATACAATGAGCAGTTCTTC. Amino acids: CASSRESRAGYNEQFF. J is TRBJ2-1 and V is TRBV7-2, with a weak D call TRBD2 (6 bases). This CDR3 contains 16 residues. CDR1 is SGHTA and CDR2 is FQGNSA in the germline V gene. Trimming took off 5 bases at V and 4 bases at J, with 18 bases between the two ends.

This clonotype was found many times. Germline is not matched at one junction end, which may reflect a read error. The rearrangement joins TRBV6-5 to TRBJ1-2, with D unclear. CDR3 length equals 14 residues. Looked up from germline, CDR1 is MNHEY and CDR2 is SVGAGI. DNA for the CDR3: TGTGCCAGCACTTACTCGGCGGACAACTATGGCTACACCTTC. Amino acid sequence: CASTYSADNYGYTF.

This clonotype was observed a handful of times. The genes are TRBV3-1 and TRBJ1-2; maybe TRBD1 (5 bases). Trimming removed 4 bases from V and 9 bases from J, with 18 bases in between. This CDR3 comprises 14 residues. Germline CDR1 reads LGHDT; CDR2 reads YNNKEL (reference sequence). The CDR3 spells CASSRRAGPRSYTF. The CDR3 DNA reads as TGTGCCAGCAGCCGCCGTGCGGGGCCTCGAAGCTACACCTTC. Drawing the rest from reference TRBV3-1 and TRBJ1-2, the complete variable domain is DTAVSQTPKYLVTQMGNDKSIKCEQNLGHDTMYWYKQDSKKFLKIMFSYNNKELIINETVPNRFSPKSPDKAHLNLHINSLELGDSAVYFCASSRRAGPRSYTFGSGTRLTVV.

This clonotype showed up many times. The chain employs TRBV6-1 and TRBJ1-1; D not certain. Germline CDR1 reads MNHNS; CDR2 reads SASEGT. CDR3 length: 13 residues. Trimming removed 4 bases at V and 1 base at J, with 7 bases between. CDR3 in amino acids: CASSVTENTEAFF. CDR3 in DNA: TGTGCCAGCAGTGTAACAGAGAACACTGAAGCTTTCTTT.

This clonotype has at least ten counts. The CDR3 protein is CASSLRGSTGELFF. The DNA of the CDR3 is TGTGCCAGCAGCTTGCGTGGGTCTACCGGGGAGCTGTTTTTT. The genes are TRBV5-5 and TRBJ2-2; D not certain. V lost 1 base and J 5 bases, leaving 9 bases between the germline ends. Germline V lookup: CDR1 SGHKS, CDR2 YYEKEE (reference sequence). CDR3 length equals 14 residues.

Ten or more counts support this clonotype. This chain uses TRBV20-1 with TRBJ2-5; 11 bases are shared with TRBD2. J gave up 0 bases and V 3 bases, and 6 bases lay outside the gene matches. CDR3 size: 16 residues. CDR1 and CDR2 from the germline V gene are DFQATT and SNEGSKA (reference sequence). CDR3 residues: CSASPGTSGDQETQYF. DNA for the CDR3: TGCAGTGCTAGTCCGGGGACTAGCGGAGACCAAGAGACCCAGTACTTC.

In its sample, this clonotype was seen many times. The rearrangement joins TRBV27 to TRBJ2-5; 7 nucleotides agree with TRBD1. Germline CDR1 MNHEY, CDR2 SMNVEV (reference sequence). Trimming at V came to 6 bases and at J to 2 bases, leaving 9 bases not matched to a gene. This CDR3 spans 15 amino acids. CDR3 DNA: TGTGCCAGCAGGCCGGGACAGTTTCTACAAGAGACCCAGTACTTC. Amino acids: CASRPGQFLQETQYF.

This clonotype came up many times. This chain joins TRBV9 and TRBJ2-5; 7 bases map to TRBD1. In germline, CDR1 is SGDLS, CDR2 YYNGEE. This CDR3 has 14 amino acids. V was pared by 1 base and J by 2 bases, with 2 bases of the junction left unmatched. CDR3: CASSVWDSQETQYF. In DNA form, the CDR3 reads TGTGCCAGCAGCGTATGGGACAGTCAAGAGACCCAGTACTTC.

Concerning this clonotype: Being one base from a much bigger clone, this may be a read error. This chain joins TRBV5-1 and TRBJ1-2; tentative D call: TRBD1 (5 bases). The V and J ends lost 6 bases and 3 bases respectively, with 15 bases between them. Germline assignment: CDR1 SGHRS and CDR2 YFSETQ. The CDR3 covers 14 residues. CDR3 residues: CASKGYRGDYGYTF. CDR3 nucleotide sequence: TGCGCCAGCAAGGGTTACCGAGGGGACTATGGCTACACCTTC.

A few counts support this clonotype. This rearrangement joins TRBV11-3 to TRBJ1-1; unclear D gene. This CDR3 has 13 residues. V was pared by 8 bases and J by 0 bases, with 10 bases between. Germline assignment: CDR1 SGHNT and CDR2 YENEEA. This CDR3 reads CASSSEMNTEAFF. The CDR3 DNA reads as TGTGCCAGCTCAAGTGAGATGAACACTGAAGCTTTCTTT.

This clonotype has at least ten counts. The chain joins TRBV2 to TRBJ2-1; no firm D call. The germline CDR1 and CDR2 sequences are SNHLY and FYNNEI. The CDR3 is 12 residues long. Between the trimmed V and J ends, which lost 6 bases and 8 bases, there was a span of 11 bases. The CDR3 DNA reads TGTGCCAGCAGAATCTTATTTTATGAGCAGTTCTTC. Amino acid sequence: CASRILFYEQFF. Combining the CDR3 with reference TRBV2 and TRBJ2-1 gives the whole variable domain EPEVTQTPSHQVTQMGQEVILRCVPISNHLYFYWYRQILGQKVEFLVSFYNNEISEKSEIFDDQFSVERPDGSNFTLKIRSTKLEDSAMYFCASRILFYEQFFGPGTRLTVL.

The chain is built from TRBV12-3 or TRBV12-4 and TRBJ1-5; no reliable D call. V lost 5 bases and J 6 bases, leaving 8 bases between the germline ends. The CDR3 spans 12 residues. The DNA of the CDR3 is TGTGCCAGCAGTCAAGGAACTCAGCCCCAGCATTTT. Encoded protein: CASSQGTQPQHF.

This clonotype was detected a few times. V usage is TRBV3-1 and J usage is TRBJ1-4; D remains unclear. V lost 2 bases to trimming and J lost 8 bases, with 18 bases between them. Per germline, CDR1 LGHDT and CDR2 YNNKEL (reference sequence). The CDR3 is 16 amino acids. The CDR3 bases are TGTGCCAGCAGCCAATCTGGCAGGCCGCGGACGGAAAAACTGTTTTTT. It translates to CASSQSGRPRTEKLFF.

This clonotype has at least ten counts. The chain carries TRBV5-4 and TRBJ2-1, with D perhaps TRBD2 (6 bases). Trimming shortened V by 4 bases and J by 2 bases, and 19 bases separated the two germline ends. Germline loops: CDR1 SGHNT, CDR2 YYREEE (reference sequence). There are 17 residues in the CDR3. The CDR3 sequence: CASSPGRNRAPYNEQFF. The CDR3 coding sequence is TGTGCCAGCAGCCCCGGGAGAAACCGGGCCCCCTACAATGAGCAGTTCTTC.

At least ten counts were recorded for this clonotype. CDR3 sequence reads: CASSPRTGGETQYF. The DNA for the CDR3 is TGCGCCAGCAGCCCACGGACAGGGGGAGAGACCCAGTACTTC. This rearrangement joins TRBV5-1 to TRBJ2-5, with 10 bases matching TRBD1. V trimming: 4 bases; J trimming: 4 bases; junction bases outside the gene matches: 4. Germline V gene lookup returns CDR1 SGHRS and CDR2 YFSETQ. There are 14 residues in the CDR3.

In its sample, this clonotype was seen many times. V usage is TRBV7-2 and J usage is TRBJ2-3; 11 bases agree with TRBD1. CDR1 and CDR2 from the germline V gene are SGHTA and FQGNSA. V lost 6 bases to trimming and J lost 3 bases; unmatched junction nucleotides: 2. The CDR3 spans 14 residues. The CDR3 nucleotides read TGTGCCAGCAGTCGGGACAGGGGGACAGATACGCAGTATTTT. Translating it yields CASSRDRGTDTQYF. The whole variable domain, remainder taken from reference TRBV7-2 and TRBJ2-3, is GAGVSQSPSNKVTEKGKDVELRCDPISGHTALYWYRQSLGQGLEFLIYFQGNSAPDKSGLPSDRFSAERTGGSVSTLTIQRTQQEDSAVYLCASSRDRGTDTQYFGPGTRLTVL.

Many counts were recorded for this clonotype. This chain uses TRBV6-6 with TRBJ2-7; a weak D match, TRBD2 (6 bases). The CDR3 spans 11 residues. Germline CDR1 MNHNY, CDR2 SVGAGI (reference sequence). The V end was cut by 4 bases, the J end by 12 bases, with 13 bases between. CDR3 residues: CASSLGGVLYF. As DNA, the CDR3 is TGTGCCAGCAGTTTAGGAGGGGTCCTGTACTTC.

Concerning this clonotype: Since a much larger clone is just one base distant, this may be a read error. The chain links TRBV2 to TRBJ1-3, with D uncertain. V lost 2 bases and J 0 bases, leaving 5 bases between the germline ends. Germline V gives CDR1 SNHLY, CDR2 FYNNEI. The CDR3 contains 14 residues. The CDR3, as DNA: TGTGCCAGCAGTGAAAGAGACTCTGGAAACACCATATATTTT. It codes for CASSERDSGNTIYF.

Many counts were recorded for this clonotype. The V call is TRBV6-5, the J call TRBJ2-7; D uncertain. Trimming left V 5 bases short and J 2 bases short, with 13 bases between. Germline values: CDR1 MNHEY, CDR2 SVGAGI. CDR3 size: 14 residues. The CDR3 DNA reads TGTGCCAGCAGTCCGACATGGTCCACCTACGAGCAGTACTTC. Amino acids: CASSPTWSTYEQYF.

This clonotype was recorded a few times. The rearrangement joins TRBV29-1 to TRBJ1-2; no reliable D call. CDR1 is SQVTM and CDR2 is ANQGSEA in the germline V gene. The V end was cut by 0 bases, the J end by 4 bases, with 9 bases between. The CDR3 sequence is 13 residues long. Here the CDR3 reads CSVEEASPYGYTF. The CDR3 DNA reads TGCAGCGTTGAAGAAGCCAGCCCCTATGGCTACACCTTC.

This clonotype was seen many times. The chain employs TRBV5-1 and TRBJ2-1; 9 positions match TRBD2. Germline CDR1 SGHRS, CDR2 YFSETQ. The ends lost 5 bases at V and 2 bases at J; junction bases unmatched: 5. This CDR3 spans 15 amino acids. CDR3 sequence (DNA): TGCGCCAGCAGTGGGCGGGAGGGGACCTACAATGAGCAGTTCTTC. Protein product: CASSGREGTYNEQFF.

This clonotype was seen many times. V and J are TRBV15 and TRBJ2-1; 11 bases match TRBD2. V lost 8 bases, J lost 4 bases, and 7 bases stayed unmatched. Germline V gene data show CDR1 as LNHNV and CDR2 as YYDKDF (reference sequence). This CDR3 region has 15 residues. The CDR3 sequence is CATLHTSGSYNEQFF. The DNA for the CDR3 is TGTGCCACCTTACACACTAGCGGGAGTTACAATGAGCAGTTCTTC. The whole variable domain, filled in from reference TRBV15 and TRBJ2-1, reads DAMVIQNPRYQVTQFGKPVTLSCSQTLNHNVMYWYQQKSSQAPKLLFHYYDKDFNNEADTPDNFQSRRPNTSFCFLDIRSPGLGDTAMYLCATLHTSGSYNEQFFGPGTRLTVL.

This clonotype turned up a few times. V and J are TRBV28 and TRBJ1-1, with D unresolved. Germline V gives CDR1 MDHEN, CDR2 SYDVKM. The CDR3 is 13 amino acids. Trimming took 3 bases from V and 2 from J, leaving 7 bases between them. CDR3 loop: CASSLIGNTEAFF. The CDR3, as DNA: TGTGCCAGCAGTTTGATAGGCAACACTGAAGCTTTCTTT.

The table lists this clonotype with many counts. The rearrangement links TRBV2 to TRBJ2-1, with D maybe TRBD2 (5 bases). Trimming took off 4 bases at V and 8 bases at J, with 12 bases between the two ends. In germline, CDR1 is SNHLY, CDR2 FYNNEI. CDR3 size: 13 residues. Written as DNA, the CDR3 is TGTGCCAGCAGTGGGAGGTGGAGCGATGAGCAGTTCTTC. Translating it yields CASSGRWSDEQFF.

This clonotype was found many times. The chain combines TRBV7-2 with TRBJ2-3; 9 bases fit TRBD2. Germline loops: CDR1 SGHTA, CDR2 FQGNSA. The CDR3 contains 15 residues. The J segment lost 3 bases and the V segment lost 0 bases, leaving 1 base of the junction unmatched. The CDR3 DNA reads TGTGCCAGCAGCTTAGCGGCGGGGGGGACAGATACGCAGTATTTT. Its protein is CASSLAAGGTDTQYF.

This clonotype was observed at least ten times. V usage is TRBV20-1 and J usage is TRBJ2-3; D is possibly TRBD2 (6 bases). Between the trimmed V and J ends, which lost 6 bases and 5 bases, there was a span of 18 bases. CDR1 is DFQATT, CDR2 SNEGSKA, per germline (reference sequence). This CDR3 has 14 residues. DNA of the CDR3: TGCAGTGCCCGAGAGGGGCTAGCGCTAGATACGCAGTATTTT. Protein sequence: CSAREGLALDTQYF.

This clonotype was recorded at least ten times. This chain joins TRBV5-1 and TRBJ1-1; D ambiguous. V was clipped by 4 bases and J by 2 bases, with 12 bases between them. Germline lookup yields CDR1 SGHRS and CDR2 YFSETQ. The CDR3 contains 14 residues. The CDR3 sequence: CASSERPGNTEAFF. The CDR3 DNA sequence: TGCGCCAGCAGCGAACGGCCCGGTAACACTGAAGCTTTCTTT.